This T cell receptor beta chain is drawn from a study of cytomegalovirus exposure and HLA in healthy donors. Overall study results and limits: Later on, an analysis tied roughly 17,000 TCR beta sequences to HLA alleles at 0.05 false discovery rate.

Germline CDR1 and CDR2: SGHDN and FVKESK. V dropped 1 base and J dropped 8 bases, with 11 bases sitting between them. This CDR3 region has 13 residues. The PCR had 60 Vbeta and 13 Jbeta primers. Repertoires were generated with immunoSEQ multiplex PCR, while TCRdb's copy carries only in-frame clones and drops some. The table has around 130,000 clones, about 80% seen once. In the case of this clone: What it recognizes is unknown.

The specimen was PBMCs. V is TRBV14 and J is TRBJ1-1; D call uncertain. This sequence was found in a man in his thirties or forties in good health and CMV-seronegative. Here the CDR3 DNA reads TGTGCCAGCAGCCAAGGTTGGGCCACCGAAGCTTTCTTT. It translates to CASSQGWATEAFF. Filled out from reference TRBV14 and TRBJ1-1, the complete variable domain reads EAGVTQFPSHSVIEKGQTVTLRCDPISGHDNLYWYRRVMGKEIKFLLHFVKESKQDESGMPNNRFLAERTGGTYSTLKVQPAELEDSGVYFCASSQGWATEAFFGQGTRLTVV.